This T cell receptor (beta chain) appears in the sequencing data of a study of CD8 T cells in Susac syndrome. This CDR3 is built from 15 residues. Germline loops: CDR1 MDHEN, CDR2 SYDVKM. The V gene lost 5 bases and the J gene lost 4 bases, with 17 bases spanning the gap. Reverse transcription of about 0.5 to 1 ug RNA was carried out with random hexamers. The TCR beta CDR3 was amplified by immunoSEQ multiplex PCR across 54 Vbeta, 13 Jbeta. TCRdb reprocessed the immunoSEQ multiplex PCR reads with MiXCR, giving one entry per CDR3 protein. This sample has 400,000 or so distinct CDR3 sequences, with about 85% found just once.

The TCR was taken from a human donor with multiple sclerosis. Sequenced: CD8+ T cells from PBMCs. This sequence joins TRBV28 and TRBJ1-2; D possibly corresponds to TRBD1 (5 bases). The chain's CDR3 is CASSDGAGVSYGYTF. In nucleotides, the CDR3 is TGTGCCAGCAGTGACGGTGCGGGGGTCAGCTATGGCTACACCTTC.